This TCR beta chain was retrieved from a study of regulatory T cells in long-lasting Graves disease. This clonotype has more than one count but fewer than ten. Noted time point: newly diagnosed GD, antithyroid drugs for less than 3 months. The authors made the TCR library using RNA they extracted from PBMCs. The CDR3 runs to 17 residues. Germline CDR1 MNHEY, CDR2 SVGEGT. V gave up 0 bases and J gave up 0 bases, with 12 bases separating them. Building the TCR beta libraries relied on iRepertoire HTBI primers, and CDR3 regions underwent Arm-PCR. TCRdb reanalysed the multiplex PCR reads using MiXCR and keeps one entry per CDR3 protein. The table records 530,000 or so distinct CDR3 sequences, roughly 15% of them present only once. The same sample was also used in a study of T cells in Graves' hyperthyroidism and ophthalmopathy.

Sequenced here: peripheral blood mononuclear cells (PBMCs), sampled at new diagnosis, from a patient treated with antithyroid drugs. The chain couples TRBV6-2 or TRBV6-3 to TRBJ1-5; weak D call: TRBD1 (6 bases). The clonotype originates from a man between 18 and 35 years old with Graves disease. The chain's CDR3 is CASSYSISDSSNQPQHF. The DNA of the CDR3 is TGTGCCAGCAGTTACTCGATATCGGACAGTAGCAATCAGCCCCAGCATTTT.